The T cell receptor beta chain under discussion was sequenced for a study of blood T cell repertoires in COVID-19. Profiled with immunoSEQ multiplex PCR; TCRdb holds only in-frame clones, not every one. Found here are about 230,000 clones, about nine tenths of them singletons; the top ten hold roughly a sixth. V gave up 6 bases and J gave up 6 bases; unmatched junction bases: 6. The CDR3 runs 15 residues. Germline-derived CDR1 and CDR2 are MNHEY and SVGAGI. The rearrangement uses TRBV6-5 and TRBJ1-5; 12 bases are a match to TRBD1. Specimen: PBMCs or T cells enriched from blood (not recorded which). The clonotype comes from a young man who had recovered from COVID-19. The CDR3 DNA follows: TGTGCCAGCAGATTGGGACAGGGGGCCGTTCAGCCCCAGCATTTT. Translated: CASRLGQGAVQPQHF.